Listed below are T cell receptor beta chains from one sample, sequenced in a study of T-cell reconstitution after alpha-beta-depleted transplantation in children. TCRdb re-analysed the PCR reads in MiXCR, keeping a single row per CDR3 protein. The sample records over 550,000 distinct CDR3 sequences, about 11% being singletons. The specimen comprised PBMCs from the stem cell graft donor, sampled from the stem cell graft. The receptors come from a human donor who donated a stem cell graft to a child with acute myeloid leukemia. Both conserved end residues are part of each CDR3. The D gene is left open where the match is weak. The size of a clone is reported for some rows only, either as once, few or many, or as a class for expanded clones.

>.|many|TRBV6-5|TRBJ1-6
TGTGCCAGCAGCGGGGGTGGTAATCGGTATAATTCACCCCTCCACTTT
CASSGGGNRYNSPLHF
>TRBD1|many|TRBV7-2|TRBJ1-5
TGTGCCAGCAGACGAGACAGGGGTACAAATCAGCCCCAGCATTTT
CASRRDRGTNQPQHF
>.|many|TRBV15|TRBJ2-5
TGTGCCACCAGCAGAGAAAGGTCGGGAGAGACCCAGTACTTC
CATSRERSGETQYF
>.|many|TRBV7-2|TRBJ2-7
TGTGCCAGCACCGAGATCTCGAGTCGGTACGAGCAGTACTTC
CASTEISSRYEQYF
>TRBD1|many|TRBV6-2/TRBV6-3|TRBJ2-7
TGTGCCAGCAGACCATCAGGGGGCGATACCACCTACGAGCAGTACTTC
CASRPSGGDTTYEQYF
>.|few|TRBV30|TRBJ2-1
TGTGCCTGGAGCGGGGGATTGATGTTACAGTTCTTC
CAWSGGLMLQFF
>TRBD2|many|TRBV20-1|TRBJ2-3
TGCAGTGGGGGCGGGAGTCACCCCCAGGGCACAGATACGCAGTATTTT
CSGGGSHPQGTDTQYF
>.|few|TRBV6-5|TRBJ2-7
TGTGCCAGCAGTTATGTCCCCGGACAGAAGTTCTACGAGCAGTACTTC
CASSYVPGQKFYEQYF
>.|many|TRBV20-1|TRBJ2-1
TGCAGTGCTCGGGACCTGGCGGCCAATGAGCAGTTCTTC
CSARDLAANEQFF
>TRBD2|.|TRBV20-1|TRBJ2-3
TGCAGTGCTAGGAAGCGGGAGGGAGGGCATACGCAGTATTTT
CSARKREGGHTQYF
>TRBD2|many|TRBV4-3|TRBJ2-2
TGCGCCAGCAGTAGCGGGAGGGCCGAAACCGGGGAGCTGTTTTTT
CASSSGRAETGELFF
>.|few|TRBV30|TRBJ2-2
TGTGCCTGGGGCCCGGAGAGTAGGGCCGGGGAGCTGTTTTTT
CAWGPESRAGELFF
>.|many|TRBV28|TRBJ2-7
TGTGCCAGCAGTCAGGGTGGGACCTACGAGCAGTACTTC
CASSQGGTYEQYF
>.|.|TRBV20-1|TRBJ1-6
TGCAGTGCTCCCGACAGCTCCTATAATTCACCCCTCCACTTT
CSAPDSSYNSPLHF
>.|.|TRBV5-1|TRBJ1-1
TGCGCCAGCAGCGTCACCGGGGGCGGCGGGGACACTGAAGCTTTCTTT
CASSVTGGGGDTEAFF
>TRBD2|few|TRBV20-1|TRBJ2-1
TGCAGTGCTAGAGTTCCCGGGACTAGCGCCTACAATGAGCAGTTCTTC
CSARVPGTSAYNEQFF
>.|.|TRBV20-1|TRBJ2-7
TGCAGTGCTAGATTTAGGGCGGGCGAGCAGTACTTC
CSARFRAGEQYF
>.|many|TRBV29-1|TRBJ2-2
TGCAGCGTCGCCGGGACGGATAGTTCCGGGGAGCTGTTTTTT
CSVAGTDSSGELFF
>TRBD2|.|TRBV4-3|TRBJ2-5
TGCGCCAGCAGCCAAACCGGGACTAGCGGGTATCAAGAGACCCAGTACTTC
CASSQTGTSGYQETQYF
>.|many|TRBV10-3|TRBJ2-1
TGTGCCATCAGTGAGTTGACAGAGCAGTTCTTC
CAISELTEQFF
>TRBD1|.|TRBV12-3/TRBV12-4|TRBJ1-2
TGTGCCAGCACTACAATCAAAGGGGGCTACTATGGCTACACCTTC
CASTTIKGGYYGYTF
>TRBD1|many|TRBV5-1|TRBJ2-5
TGCGCCAGCAGCTTGGCAGTCGGACAGGGGGGAGAGACCCAGTACTTC
CASSLAVGQGGETQYF
>TRBD2|few|TRBV29-1|TRBJ2-7
TGCAGCGTTTACCCCGGTAGCGGGAGTGGGTACGAGCAGTACTTC
CSVYPGSGSGYEQYF
>TRBD1|many|TRBV9|TRBJ1-1
TGTGCCAGCAGCGAGACAGGGACTGAAGCTTTCTTT
CASSETGTEAFF
>TRBD2|.|TRBV12-3/TRBV12-4|TRBJ2-7
TGTGCCAGCAGCCGATCTAGCGGGAGAATCAGTGGCGAGCAGTACTTC
CASSRSSGRISGEQYF
>TRBD2|.|TRBV7-3|TRBJ2-3
TGTGCCAGCAGCCCTCTAGCGGGAGGGCCGACAGATACGCAGTATTTT
CASSPLAGGPTDTQYF
>TRBD2|.|TRBV15|TRBJ2-7
TGTGCCACCAGCAGAGTTGGGACTAGCGATTACGAGCAGTACTTC
CATSRVGTSDYEQYF
>TRBD2|.|TRBV20-1|TRBJ2-7
TGCAGTGCCACCATTCTAGCGGGAGGGCCAGTCGAGCAGTACTTC
CSATILAGGPVEQYF
>.|many|TRBV12-3/TRBV12-4|TRBJ2-1
TGTGCCAGTGGCACAACCGCTAATGAGCAGTTCTTC
CASGTTANEQFF
>.|few|TRBV10-3|TRBJ1-5
TGTGCCATCAGGGCTGACAATCAGCCCCAGCATTTT
CAIRADNQPQHF
>.|.|TRBV28|TRBJ2-5
TGTGCCAGCAGTTTAAGGTTTATGGAGACCCAGTACTTC
CASSLRFMETQYF
>TRBD1|few|TRBV7-9|TRBJ2-3
TGTGCCAGCAGCGGGGCCCAGGGGGACACAGATACGCAGTATTTT
CASSGAQGDTDTQYF
>.|.|TRBV6-2/TRBV6-3|TRBJ2-2
TGTGCCTCCAGACTCCTCCGGGTCGGGGAGCTGTTTTTT
CASRLLRVGELFF
>.|.|TRBV30|TRBJ2-3
TGTGCCTCCTCGGACCGGAGGGCAGATACGCAGTATTTT
CASSDRRADTQYF
>.|.|TRBV14|TRBJ2-2
TGTGCCAGCAGCCACCCGTCCGGGGCGCCGTTAACCGGGGAGCTGTTTTTT
CASSHPSGAPLTGELFF
>.|many|TRBV2|TRBJ2-7
TGTGCCAGCAAGGGAGGGGGCAAGACGGGCGAGCAGTACTTC
CASKGGGKTGEQYF
>.|many|TRBV12-3/TRBV12-4|TRBJ2-7
TGTGCCAGCGGCCACTCTTCAAAGCAGTACTTC
CASGHSSKQYF
>.|.|TRBV4-1|TRBJ1-4
TGCGCCAGCAGCCAAGATCGTTCTAATGAAAAACTGTTTTTT
CASSQDRSNEKLFF
>.|.|TRBV7-9|TRBJ1-1
TGTGCCAGCATAACACAGGACAACACTGAAGCTTTCTTT
CASITQDNTEAFF
>.|few|TRBV10-3|TRBJ2-7
TGTGCCACCCAGCAGGGATCAATCTCCTACGAGCAGTACTTC
CATQQGSISYEQYF
>.|.|TRBV18|TRBJ2-4
TGTGCCAGCTCACCAGTCGAAGGCACTGATTACATTCAGTACTTC
CASSPVEGTDYIQYF
>TRBD2|.|TRBV6-2/TRBV6-3|TRBJ2-5
TGTGCCAGCACCCAGCGGGAGTGGTCAGAGACCCAGTACTTC
CASTQREWSETQYF
>.|.|TRBV6-4|TRBJ2-3
TGTGCCAGCAGTGACCCGGCTAGCGGCACAGATACGCAGTATTTT
CASSDPASGTDTQYF
>TRBD1|.|TRBV20-1|TRBJ1-1
TGCAGTGCTATCCTCGACAGGGGGCTTGAAGCTTTCTTT
CSAILDRGLEAFF
>TRBD1|.|TRBV18|TRBJ1-3
TGTGCCAGCTCAACCCTCTCGACAGGGCGGACCTCTGGAAACACCATATATTTT
CASSTLSTGRTSGNTIYF
>.|.|TRBV28|TRBJ2-6
TGTGCCAGCAGTTTAGGGCGGGATTCTGGGGCCAACGTCCTGACTTTC
CASSLGRDSGANVLTF
>.|many|TRBV4-1|TRBJ2-1
TGCGCCAGCAGCCAAGGAGCGGGTCTCTACAATGAGCAGTTCTTC
CASSQGAGLYNEQFF
>TRBD1|many|TRBV5-5|TRBJ1-2
TGTGCCAGCAGCTTGGGGGGACAGGGAGGCGGCTACACCTTC
CASSLGGQGGGYTF
>TRBD1|many|TRBV6-4|TRBJ2-4
TGTGCCAGCATCCTGGGCCGGGACAGGGGAAGGATGGCCAAAAACATTCAGTACTTC
CASILGRDRGRMAKNIQYF
>.|.|TRBV3-1|TRBJ1-4
TGTGCCAGCAGCCAAGATGGTTCGGGGCTGTACGAAAAACTGTTTTTT
CASSQDGSGLYEKLFF
>.|many|TRBV4-2|TRBJ2-1
TGTGCCAGCAGCCAAGGAAGGGGAAATGAGCAGTTCTTC
CASSQGRGNEQFF
>TRBD1|.|TRBV9|TRBJ1-4
TGTGCCAGCAGCGTAGGGTTAGGGACAGACGAAAAACTGTTTTTT
CASSVGLGTDEKLFF
>.|.|TRBV7-9|TRBJ2-6
TGTGCCCGAAGCGAGACCGTCTCTGGGGCCAACGTCCTGACTTTC
CARSETVSGANVLTF
>TRBD1|many|TRBV9|TRBJ2-7
TGTGCCAGCAGCGTAGTTGGGGACAGCACATACGAGCAGTACTTC
CASSVVGDSTYEQYF
>TRBD1|.|TRBV12-3/TRBV12-4|TRBJ2-1
TGTGCCAGCAGTCCCGGGACAGGGGCTTGGGGTGAGCAGTTCTTC
CASSPGTGAWGEQFF
>.|.|TRBV6-1|TRBJ2-2
TGTGCCAGCGGACAGAATATTAACACCGGGGAGCTGTTTTTT
CASGQNINTGELFF
>TRBD2|many|TRBV6-2/TRBV6-3|TRBJ2-3
TGTGCCAGCAGCTGGGGAGGGGTAGCGGAAATAAAATTTCCCACAGATACGCAGTATTTT
CASSWGGVAEIKFPTDTQYF
>TRBD1|few|TRBV12-3/TRBV12-4|TRBJ1-6
TGTGCCAGCAGGCAAACGGGACAGGGCAGAGTACCCCTCCACTTT
CASRQTGQGRVPLHF
>.|few|TRBV6-5|TRBJ2-1
TGTGCCAGCAGTTACCGCGGGACAGTTCCCTACAATGAGCAGTTCTTC
CASSYRGTVPYNEQFF